This T cell receptor beta chain was sequenced in a study of blood T cell repertoires in COVID-19. This CDR3 has 15 residues. Unmatched junction bases numbered 8, after V lost 6 bases and J lost 5 bases. Per the germline V gene, CDR1 is MNHNY and CDR2 is SVGAGI (reference sequence). In the authors' methods: Cell counts per sample came from amplifying reference gene primers. Data came from immunoSEQ multiplex PCR; TCRdb stores just in-frame clones and leaves some out. That table furnishes V, J and clone size, whereas the DNA furnished D and trimming. The sample lists about 250,000 clones; about 83% were seen once.

Specimen: peripheral blood. V gene TRBV6-6 combines with J gene TRBJ2-2, with 8 bases matching TRBD2. This TCR was recovered from a man aged 40-55 years with active or convalescent COVID-19. The CDR3 bases are TGTGCCAGCAGGCCCGGGACTAGTTATACCGGGGAGCTGTTTTTT. Its protein is CASRPGTSYTGELFF.